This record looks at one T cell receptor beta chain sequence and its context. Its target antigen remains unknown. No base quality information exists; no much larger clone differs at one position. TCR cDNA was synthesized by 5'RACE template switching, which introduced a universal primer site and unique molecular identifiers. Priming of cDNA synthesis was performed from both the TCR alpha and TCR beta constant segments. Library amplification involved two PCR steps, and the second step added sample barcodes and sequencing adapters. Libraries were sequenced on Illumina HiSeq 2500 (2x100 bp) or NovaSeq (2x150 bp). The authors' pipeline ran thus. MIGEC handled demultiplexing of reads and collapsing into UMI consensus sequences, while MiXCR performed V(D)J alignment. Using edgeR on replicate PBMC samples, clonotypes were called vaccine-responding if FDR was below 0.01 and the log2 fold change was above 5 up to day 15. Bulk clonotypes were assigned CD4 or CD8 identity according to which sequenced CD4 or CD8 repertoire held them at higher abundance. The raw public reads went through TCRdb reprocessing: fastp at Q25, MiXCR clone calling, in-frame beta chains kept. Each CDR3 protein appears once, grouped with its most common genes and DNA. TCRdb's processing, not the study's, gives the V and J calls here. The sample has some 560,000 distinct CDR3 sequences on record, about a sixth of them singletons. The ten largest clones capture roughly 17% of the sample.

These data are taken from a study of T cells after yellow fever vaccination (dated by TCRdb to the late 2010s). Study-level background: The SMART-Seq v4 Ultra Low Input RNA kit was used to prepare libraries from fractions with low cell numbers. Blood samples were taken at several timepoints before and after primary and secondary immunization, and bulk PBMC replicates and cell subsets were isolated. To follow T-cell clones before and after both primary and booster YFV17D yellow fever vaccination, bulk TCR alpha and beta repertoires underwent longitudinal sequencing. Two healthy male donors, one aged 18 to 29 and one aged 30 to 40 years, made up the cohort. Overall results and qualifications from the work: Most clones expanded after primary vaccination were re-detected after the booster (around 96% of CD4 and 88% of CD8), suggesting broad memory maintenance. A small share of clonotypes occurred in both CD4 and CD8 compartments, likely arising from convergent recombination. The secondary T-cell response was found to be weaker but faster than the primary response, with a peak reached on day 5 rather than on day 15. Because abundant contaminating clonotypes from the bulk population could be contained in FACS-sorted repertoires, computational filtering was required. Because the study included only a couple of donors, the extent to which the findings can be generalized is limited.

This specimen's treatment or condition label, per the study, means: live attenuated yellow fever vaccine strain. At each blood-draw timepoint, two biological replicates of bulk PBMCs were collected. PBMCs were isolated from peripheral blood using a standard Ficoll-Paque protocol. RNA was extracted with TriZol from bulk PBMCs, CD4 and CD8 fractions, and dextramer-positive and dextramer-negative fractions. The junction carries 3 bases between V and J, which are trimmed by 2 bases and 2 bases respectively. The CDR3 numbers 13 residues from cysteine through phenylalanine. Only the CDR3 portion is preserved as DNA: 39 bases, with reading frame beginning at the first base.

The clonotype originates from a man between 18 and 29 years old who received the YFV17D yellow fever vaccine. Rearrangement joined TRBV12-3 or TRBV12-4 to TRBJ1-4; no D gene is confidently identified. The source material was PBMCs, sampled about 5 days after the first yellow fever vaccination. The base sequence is TGTGCCAGCAGTTTACACACTAATGAAAAACTGTTTTTT. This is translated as CASSLHTNEKLFF.